A single sample is the source of the 4 T cell receptor beta chains below, sequenced in a study of T cells in Graves' hyperthyroidism and ophthalmopathy. It was RNA transcripts that yielded the amplified TCR beta CDR3 regions. First-round RT-PCR targeting the TCR CDR3 was performed with the HTBI primer set. MiXCR, run by TCRdb on the multiplex PCR reads, gives a single entry per CDR3 protein. The table shows around 800,000 distinct CDR3 sequences, with roughly 37% occurring only once. Sequenced: blood. The receptors derive from a young man with Graves' hyperthyroidism.

This clonotype turned up a few times. The chain is built from TRBV7-9 and TRBJ1-1, with D possibly TRBD1 on 5 matching bases. CDR3 length equals 14 residues. Germline CDR1 SEHNR, CDR2 FQNEAQ (reference sequence). Trimming took off 3 bases at V and 4 bases at J, with 12 bases between the two ends. CDR3 nucleotides: TGTGCCAGCAGCTTGTGGCAGGGAATCACTGAAGCTTTCTTT. Translation gives CASSLWQGITEAFF.

This chain connects TRBV16 to TRBJ2-7, with 8 bases fitting TRBD1. V was pared by 4 bases and J by 4 bases, with 6 bases of the junction left unmatched. The germline CDR1 and CDR2 sequences are KGHSY and FQNENV. This CDR3 has 14 residues. CDR3 sequence: CASSRTGTRYEQYF. CDR3 bases: TGTGCCAGCAGCCGGACAGGGACCCGGTACGAGCAGTACTTC.

The V call is TRBV4-1, the J call TRBJ1-5, with D tentatively TRBD1 (6 bases). V lost 4 bases and J lost 4, with 20 bases in between. The CDR3 is 17 amino acids. Germline V gives CDR1 MGHRA, CDR2 YSYEKL. DNA for the CDR3: TGCGCCAGCAGCCGCGAAGTCCGGGACAATTTTAATCAGCCCCAGCATTTT. Its protein is CASSREVRDNFNQPQHF.

This rearrangement joins TRBV20-1 to TRBJ1-5, with D uncertain. Germline CDR1 and CDR2: DFQATT and SNEGSKA (reference sequence). Trimming cost V 7 bases and J 5 bases, with 15 bases left between them. The CDR3 has 13 residues. The CDR3 nucleotides read TGCAGTGTAGGTTCCGGTTCCGATCAGCCCCAGCATTTT. Translation gives CSVGSGSDQPQHF.